Listed below are T cell receptor beta chains from one sample, sequenced in a study of vaccination and CD4 T cells after COVID-19. These receptors are not linked to any known antigen. TCRdb processed the PCR reads anew with MiXCR; each CDR3 protein has one entry. The sample has 15,000 to 20,000 distinct CDR3 sequences; about 77% are singletons. The sample consisted of CD4+ T cells from blood, cultured in vitro, taken after SARS-CoV-2 vaccination. These receptor sequences come from a human donor who received a COVID-19 vaccine. Each CDR3 is given with its conserved first and last residue. The order of the fields is clone size, D gene, V gene, J gene, CDR3 DNA, CDR3 protein. D genes are given only for firm matches. Clone size appears in some rows only: once, few, many, or a class for an expanded clone.

once	.	TRBV7-3	TRBJ1-6	TGTGCCAGCAGCCTCCATCCGGCTATGAATTCACCCCTCCACTTT	CASSLHPAMNSPLHF
.	.	TRBV15	TRBJ1-1	TGTGCCACCAGCAGAGATCGAGGGAACATGAACACTGAAGCTTTCTTT	CATSRDRGNMNTEAFF
.	.	TRBV25-1	TRBJ1-2	TGTGCCAGCAGTAAGGGGAGTAGATATGGCTACACCTTC	CASSKGSRYGYTF
.	TRBD1	TRBV7-2	TRBJ1-2	TGTGCCAGCAGCTTAGCCCCTTCTTGGACAGGGAACTATGGCTACACCTTC	CASSLAPSWTGNYGYTF
once	TRBD1	TRBV20-1	TRBJ2-7	TGCAGTGCCCCGGACAGGGACTACGAGCAGTACTTC	CSAPDRDYEQYF
.	.	TRBV12-3/TRBV12-4	TRBJ2-5	TGTGCCAGCAGTACCGGGGGCCGCATACAAGAGACCCAGTACTTC	CASSTGGRIQETQYF
.	.	TRBV5-1	TRBJ2-7	TGCGCCAGCAGGGAACGACAGGCCGCCTACGAGCAGTACTTC	CASRERQAAYEQYF
.	.	TRBV6-1	TRBJ2-3	TGTGCCAGCAAGATCGGACGGGATAGCGCAGATACGCAGTATTTT	CASKIGRDSADTQYF
few	.	TRBV20-1	TRBJ1-4	TGCAGTGCTAGACAGTTAACGGGGAATGAAAAACTGTTTTTT	CSARQLTGNEKLFF
.	.	TRBV19	TRBJ1-1	TGTGCCAGTAGTACCGCCGCAAACACTGAAGCTTTCTTT	CASSTAANTEAFF
.	TRBD1	TRBV12-3/TRBV12-4	TRBJ1-2	TGTGCCAGCAGTTTATCAGGGGGTGGGGGCTACACCTTC	CASSLSGGGGYTF
.	.	TRBV19	TRBJ1-1	TGTGCCAGTAACACACGGAACACTGAAGCTTTCTTT	CASNTRNTEAFF
.	.	TRBV7-9	TRBJ2-3	TGTGCCAGCAGCTGGGACTCCCGAACTTTCACAGATACGCAGTATTTT	CASSWDSRTFTDTQYF
.	.	TRBV7-2	TRBJ2-3	TGTGCCAGCAGCCCGGGACCGACTAGCACAGATACGCAGTATTTT	CASSPGPTSTDTQYF
.	TRBD1	TRBV24-1	TRBJ1-2	TGTGCCACCTCCCGGGACAGGGATGGCTACACCTTC	CATSRDRDGYTF
.	.	TRBV24-1	TRBJ2-7	TGTGCCACCAGTGGGTTGCCGGCCCCGCGCAACGAGCAGTACTTC	CATSGLPAPRNEQYF
.	.	TRBV7-6	TRBJ1-2	TGTGCCAGCAGCTTAGTTCTGGGGAAGGGTGGCTACACCTTC	CASSLVLGKGGYTF
.	.	TRBV6-1	TRBJ1-5	TGTGCCAGCAGTGAATCTGCAGGGGCGGAGGGCAATCAGCCCCAGCATTTT	CASSESAGAEGNQPQHF
.	.	TRBV15	TRBJ1-3	TGTGCCACCAGCGTTTCGACAGGCTCTGGAAACACCATATATTTT	CATSVSTGSGNTIYF
.	.	TRBV6-1	TRBJ1-5	TGTGCCAGCAGTGACAGGGGTACCAATCAGCCCCAGCATTTT	CASSDRGTNQPQHF
.	.	TRBV10-1	TRBJ2-2	TGCGCCAGCAGTGATCCTCGGGCCGGGGAGCTGTTTTTT	CASSDPRAGELFF
.	.	TRBV5-1	TRBJ2-5	TGCGCCAGCAGCGGGAGGACGTTCGAGACCCAGTACTTC	CASSGRTFETQYF
.	TRBD1	TRBV7-2	TRBJ2-5	TGTGCCAGCACCGGACAGGGGGCGGGAGAGACCCAGTACTTC	CASTGQGAGETQYF
.	.	TRBV27	TRBJ2-5	TGTGCCAGCAGTTTAACCCCGGGGGTATGGGAGACCCAGTACTTC	CASSLTPGVWETQYF
.	TRBD1	TRBV6-1	TRBJ2-2	TGTGCCAGCAGGATGGGGACAGGTCACACCGGGGAGCTGTTTTTT	CASRMGTGHTGELFF
few	.	TRBV30	TRBJ1-2	TGTGCCTGGAGTAGCACCGTCGGTGGCTACACCTTC	CAWSSTVGGYTF
.	.	TRBV27	TRBJ1-2	TGTGCCAGCAGTTCCCTGACAGGAACTGAAGGCTACACCTTC	CASSSLTGTEGYTF